This TCR beta chain was found in a study of cytomegalovirus exposure and HLA in healthy donors. Whole-study context: The roughly 670 first-cohort repertoires shared a platform with the 120 or so validation repertoires, as reported in a later analysis.

Some clones are missing from TCRdb's copy, which holds only in-frame ones; the method was immunoSEQ multiplex PCR. The repertoire holds fewer than 90,000 clones, with approximately 84% as singletons. V was pared by 5 bases and J by 0 bases, with 7 bases between. CDR3 length equals 13 residues. Germline V gene data show CDR1 as LNHDA and CDR2 as SQIVND (reference sequence). This clone was counted only a few times. The chain links TRBV19 to TRBJ1-1; no clear D. The origin of this receptor is a woman aged 18-29 years in good health and CMV-seropositive. Sequencing input: PBMCs. CDR3 bases: TGTGCCAGTAGTGGGGAGGTGAACACTGAAGCTTTCTTT. Residues: CASSGEVNTEAFF. The full variable domain, rest sourced from reference TRBV19 and TRBJ1-1, is DGGITQSPKYLFRKEGQNVTLSCEQNLNHDAMYWYRQDPGQGLRLIYYSQIVNDFQKGDIAEGYSVSREKKESFPLTVTSAQKNPTAFYLCASSGEVNTEAFFGQGTRLTVV.